This T cell receptor (beta chain) is drawn from a study of T cell repertoires in cytomegalovirus infection. One entry per CDR3 protein, called by TCRdb with MiXCR from the reads. The sample includes over 150,000 distinct CDR3 sequences, approximately 15% of them seen just once. With V trimmed by 0 bases and J by 15 bases, 6 bases remained unmatched. The CDR3 has 12 amino acids. Germline CDR1 and CDR2: SGHKS and YYEKEE (reference sequence). The chain links TRBV5-5 to TRBJ2-1, with TRBD1 matching over 7 bases. The sequenced sample was PBMCs. This receptor was identified in a human donor in good health (CMV status not recorded). Some clones in this sample may be carry-over from other donors' samples. The CDR3 bases are TGTGCCAGCAGCTTGGACGGACAGGAATGGTTCTTC. Protein sequence: CASSLDGQEWFF.